This paragraph covers one T cell receptor (beta chain) sequence. Authors' analysis steps: The assay estimated nucleated cells by amplifying reference gene primers. The table came from immunoSEQ multiplex PCR; TCRdb's copy has only in-frame clones and leaves some out. V, J and clone size were drawn from that table, and D and trimming were deduced from the DNA. In the table there are under 150,000 clones, roughly four fifths of which are singletons. This record belongs to a study of blood T cell repertoires in COVID-19. Study summary: The United States, Italy and Spain supplied acute and convalescent COVID-19 samples.

Germline V gene data show CDR1 as MDHEN and CDR2 as SYDVKM. V was clipped by 8 bases and J by 1 base; unmatched bases: 1. CDR3 size: 14 residues. This clonotype was obtained from an elderly man with acute or convalescent COVID-19. The material sequenced was peripheral blood. The V call is TRBV28, the J call TRBJ2-6; 8 nucleotides line up with TRBD2. The CDR3 region has the DNA TGTGCCAGCGCTAGCGGGTCTGGGGCCAACGTCCTGACTTTC. Translating it yields CASASGSGANVLTF.